Below are 19 T cell receptor beta chains sequenced from a single sample in a study of neurological immune-mediated disorders. Time point: longitudinal time-point 3. In TCRdb, the 5' RACE reads were re-called with MiXCR into one record per CDR3 protein. The sample yields tens of thousands of distinct CDR3 sequences, 4.3% seen once. Sequencing was carried out using PBMCs. The receptor set was obtained from a woman in her fifties or sixties with multiple sclerosis.

This clonotype appeared many times. V gene TRBV10-3 combines with J gene TRBJ1-4; 7 bases fit TRBD1. The CDR3 extends over 16 amino acids. The germline V gene has CDR1 ENHRY and CDR2 SYGVKD. The junction had 7 bases not matched to a gene; V was cut back by 3 bases and J by 3 bases. The CDR3 spells CAISDPRTGSNEKLFF. In nucleotides, the CDR3 is TGTGCCATCAGTGATCCCCGGACAGGCTCTAATGAAAAACTGTTTTTT.

This clonotype showed up many times. CDR3 residues: CASSGTATGGRDYGYTF. Here the CDR3 DNA reads TGCGCCAGCAGCGGGACTGCTACAGGGGGCAGGGACTATGGCTACACCTTC. The chain couples TRBV5-1 to TRBJ1-2; TRBD1 matches 9 bases. CDR1 and CDR2 from the germline V gene are SGHRS and YFSETQ. The V segment lost 4 bases and the J segment 3 bases; nucleotides outside the gene matches: 13. This CDR3 contains 17 residues.

This clonotype occurred a few times. The chain recombines TRBV6-6 with TRBJ1-1; D is undetermined. V was cut by 5 bases and J by 4 bases, with 17 bases left in between. Germline V CDR1 and CDR2: MNHNY, SVGAGI (reference sequence). This CDR3 is 15 amino acids long. CDR3 loop: CASSESPNSGTEAFF. CDR3 nucleotides: TGTGCCAGCAGTGAGAGCCCAAACAGTGGCACTGAAGCTTTCTTT.

At least ten counts were recorded for this clonotype. The chain is built from TRBV11-2 and TRBJ2-2; D is uncertain. The CDR3 has 15 residues. Germline CDR1 is SGHAT and CDR2 is FQNNGV. V gave up 6 bases and J gave up 1 base, with 12 bases separating them. CDR3 DNA sequence: TGTGCCAGCAGGAACGGGCACTTGAACACCGGGGAGCTGTTTTTT. Translating it yields CASRNGHLNTGELFF.

The sample holds many counts of this clonotype. This rearrangement joins TRBV14 to TRBJ1-1; D unresolved. In germline, CDR1 is SGHDN, CDR2 FVKESK. The length of the CDR3 is 12 residues. V lost 1 base, J lost 5 bases, and 5 bases lay in between. CDR3 protein: CASSQVWTEAFF. The DNA for the CDR3 is TGTGCCAGCAGCCAAGTTTGGACTGAAGCTTTCTTT. The variable domain in full, with the rest retrieved from reference TRBV14 and TRBJ1-1, is EAGVTQFPSHSVIEKGQTVTLRCDPISGHDNLYWYRRVMGKEIKFLLHFVKESKQDESGMPNNRFLAERTGGTYSTLKVQPAELEDSGVYFCASSQVWTEAFFGQGTRLTVV.

This clonotype was picked up many times. This rearrangement joins TRBV20-1 to TRBJ2-1; TRBD2 matches at 9 bases. The trim removed 4 bases at V and 4 bases at J, leaving 5 bases unmatched. Germline CDR1 reads DFQATT; CDR2 reads SNEGSKA (reference sequence). CDR3 length equals 14 residues. CDR3 amino acids: CSAMGTSRYNEQFF. The CDR3 DNA sequence: TGCAGTGCTATGGGGACTAGCAGGTACAATGAGCAGTTCTTC.

The chain employs TRBV25-1 and TRBJ2-1; 7 bases align to TRBD2. This CDR3 is built from 15 residues. Germline V gene sequence: CDR1 MGHDK, CDR2 SYGVNS. V was clipped by 5 bases and J by 0 bases; unmatched bases: 4. The CDR3 coding sequence is TGTGCCAGCAGTTCCGGGGGGTACTCCTACAATGAGCAGTTCTTC. It encodes CASSSGGYSYNEQFF. Full variable domain (outside the CDR3, taken from reference TRBV25-1 and TRBJ2-1): EADIYQTPRYLVIGTGKKITLECSQTMGHDKMYWYQQDPGMELHLIHYSYGVNSTEKGDLSSESTVSRIRTEHFPLTLESARPSHTSQYLCASSSGGYSYNEQFFGPGTRLTVL.

The table lists this clonotype with many counts. The genes are TRBV12-3 or TRBV12-4 and TRBJ2-1, with TRBD2 as a possible D gene (5 bases). V dropped 6 bases and J dropped 15 bases, with 18 bases sitting between them. CDR3 length: 12 amino acids. This CDR3 is CASSLTAGLGFF. For the CDR3, the DNA is TGTGCCAGCAGCCTAACGGCGGGTCTTGGGTTCTTC.

In its sample, this clonotype was seen many times. The J gene is TRBJ1-5, the V gene TRBV5-6, with 9 bases identical to TRBD1. The V gene's germline CDR1 is SGHDT and CDR2 YYEEEE. The V segment lost 0 bases and the J segment 7 bases; nucleotides outside the gene matches: 5. The CDR3 totals 15 residues. DNA for the CDR3: TGTGCCAGCAGCTTGGTGGGGACAGGGCACCAGCCCCAGCATTTT. This codes for CASSLVGTGHQPQHF.

This clonotype showed up many times. The chain links TRBV20-1 to TRBJ2-1; 12 bases are shared with TRBD2. The ends lost 3 bases at V and 12 bases at J; junction bases unmatched: 9. This CDR3 has 14 amino acids. Germline CDR1 is DFQATT and CDR2 is SNEGSKA (reference sequence). CDR3 DNA: TGCAGTGCTAGTTACGCTAGCGGGGGGGCCGTGCAGTTCTTC. Protein: CSASYASGGAVQFF.

This clonotype occurred many times. The CDR3 region has the DNA TGTGCCAGCAGATCCGGGACAGGGAAGAATCAGCCCCAGCATTTT. Residues: CASRSGTGKNQPQHF. This chain links TRBV6-6 with TRBJ1-5, with 9 positions matching TRBD1. CDR1 is MNHNY and CDR2 is SVGAGI in the germline V gene (reference sequence). V shed 6 bases, J shed 4 bases, and the junction held 7 bases outside the gene matches. The CDR3 is made up of 15 amino acids.

In this sample, this clonotype turned up many times. V is TRBV11-2 and J is TRBJ2-3; D not resolved. Germline V lookup: CDR1 SGHAT, CDR2 FQNNGV. This CDR3 is 14 amino acids long. V was clipped by 8 bases and J by 4 bases, with 16 bases between them. CDR3 region: CASSPATAADTQYF. DNA of the CDR3: TGTGCCAGCTCCCCCGCGACGGCGGCAGATACGCAGTATTTT. Using reference TRBV11-2 and TRBJ2-3 for the parts outside the CDR3, the full variable domain is EAGVAQSPRYKIIEKRQSVAFWCNPISGHATLYWYQQILGQGPKLLIQFQNNGVVDDSQLPKDRFSAERLKGVDSTLKIQPAKLEDSAVYLCASSPATAADTQYFGPGTRLTVL.

The genes are TRBV28 and TRBJ2-7; D remains ambiguous. V lost 10 bases to trimming and J lost 0 bases, with 16 bases between them. The CDR3 is 14 amino acids. Germline CDR1 reads MDHEN; CDR2 reads SYDVKM. The CDR3 nucleotides read TGTGCCACATACGTCTACTGGTCCTCCTACGAGCAGTACTTC. As protein: CATYVYWSSYEQYF.

This clonotype was observed at least ten times. This rearrangement joins TRBV7-9 to TRBJ2-3; D remains unclear. Trimming pared 4 bases from V and 1 base from J, leaving 3 bases between. The CDR3 covers 12 residues. Germline V gene sequence: CDR1 SEHNR, CDR2 FQNEAQ (reference sequence). CDR3 bases: TGTGCCAGCAGCTCCGGCACAGATACGCAGTATTTT. It codes for CASSSGTDTQYF.

This clonotype has ten or more counts. This rearrangement joins TRBV9 to TRBJ2-2; possible D gene TRBD1, 5 bases. Per the germline V gene, CDR1 is SGDLS and CDR2 is YYNGEE. CDR3 length: 13 residues. V lost 3 bases and J lost 4, with 7 bases in between. The CDR3 region is CASSATATGELFF. In DNA, the CDR3 is TGTGCCAGCAGCGCGACAGCCACCGGGGAGCTGTTTTTT. The whole variable domain, filled in from reference TRBV9 and TRBJ2-2, reads DSGVTQTPKHLITATGQRVTLRCSPRSGDLSVYWYQQSLDQGLQFLIQYYNGEERAKGNILERFSAQQFPDLHSELNLSSLELGDSALYFCASSATATGELFFGEGSRLTVL.

This clonotype was found many times. The chain joins TRBV5-1 to TRBJ1-1; D remains unclear. Trimming cost V 5 bases and J 4 bases, with 9 bases left between them. This CDR3 has 12 residues. Germline V gene data show CDR1 as SGHRS and CDR2 as YFSETQ. The CDR3 spells CASRQDATEAFF. The CDR3 DNA reads as TGCGCCAGCAGGCAGGATGCCACTGAAGCTTTCTTT.

This clonotype was observed at least ten times. V is TRBV7-9 and J is TRBJ2-1; possibly TRBD2 for D (5 bases). Trimming removed 4 bases from V and 0 bases from J, with 10 bases in between. The CDR3 contains 15 residues. CDR1 and CDR2 from the germline V gene are SEHNR and FQNEAQ (reference sequence). The CDR3 reads CASSSQRISYNEQFF. The CDR3 region has the DNA TGTGCCAGCAGCTCCCAGCGGATCTCCTACAATGAGCAGTTCTTC.

The rearrangement links TRBV5-6 to TRBJ1-1, with unresolved D. This CDR3 is built from 15 residues. Germline V gives CDR1 SGHDT, CDR2 YYEEEE. V gave up 2 bases and J gave up 0 bases, with 11 bases separating them. CDR3 DNA: TGTGCCAGCAGCTTAGAGGAACAGTTGAACACTGAAGCTTTCTTT. Translation gives CASSLEEQLNTEAFF.

This clonotype was counted ten times or more. V gene TRBV5-1 combines with J gene TRBJ2-5; 7 bases agree with TRBD1. V lost 0 bases and J lost 1; bases outside the gene matches: 6. This CDR3 spans 16 amino acids. CDR1 and CDR2 from the germline V gene are SGHRS and YFSETQ. Here the CDR3 reads CASSLGGQHPQETQYF. Here the CDR3 DNA reads TGCGCCAGCAGCTTGGGGGGACAGCACCCCCAAGAGACCCAGTACTTC.